This paragraph reports one T cell receptor beta chain. What it binds is not known. Molecular barcoded adaptors covering alpha/delta and beta/gamma chains were used on 400 ng RNA. TCRdb re-called the reads through MiXCR, storing one row per CDR3 protein. The top ten hold less than 9% of the sample, which has about 35,000 distinct CDR3 sequences, about 13% seen once. This sample is drawn from a study of read filtering for tumor transcriptome and immune sequencing. About the research overall: After DNase treatment, RNA was made into whole-transcriptome libraries. Study-wide findings and caveats: Correlation between methods rose after single-read clonotypes were removed.

Germline lookup yields CDR1 MNHEY and CDR2 SVGEGT. This CDR3 region has 14 residues. V dropped 3 bases and J dropped 1 base, with 9 bases sitting between them. The sequencing input was a population of CD138-negative cells sorted from bone marrow. The receptor's source is a donor aged 40 or older with multiple myeloma. The chain is built from TRBV6-2 or TRBV6-3 and TRBJ1-1; D possibly corresponds to TRBD1 (5 bases). The CDR3 DNA reads as TGTGCCAGCAGTTATCAGGGAAGGAACACTGAAGCTTTCTTT. This gives the protein CASSYQGRNTEAFF.